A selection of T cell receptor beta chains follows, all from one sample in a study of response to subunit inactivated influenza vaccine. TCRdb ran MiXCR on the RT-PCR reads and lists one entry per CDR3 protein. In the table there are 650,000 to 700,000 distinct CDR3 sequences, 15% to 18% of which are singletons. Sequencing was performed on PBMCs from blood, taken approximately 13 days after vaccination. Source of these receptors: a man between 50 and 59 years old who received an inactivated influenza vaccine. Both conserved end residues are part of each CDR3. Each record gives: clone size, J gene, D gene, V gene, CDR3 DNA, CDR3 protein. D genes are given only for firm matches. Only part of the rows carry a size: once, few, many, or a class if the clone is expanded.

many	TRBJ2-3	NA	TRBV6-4	TGTGCCAGCAGCCCGGAGGGGGAGTGGAGCACAGATACGCAGTATTTT	CASSPEGEWSTDTQYF
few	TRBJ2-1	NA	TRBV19	TGTGCCAGTAGTACCGGACTGAAATACAACTACAATGAGCAGTTCTTC	CASSTGLKYNYNEQFF
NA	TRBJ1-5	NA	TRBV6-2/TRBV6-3	TGTGCCAGCAGGGCAGCACAGGGTATAAATCAGCCCCAGCATTTT	CASRAAQGINQPQHF
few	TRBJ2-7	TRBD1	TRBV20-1	TGCAGTGCTCCGGGACAGGGCCTTCAATCGCCCTACGAGCAGTACTTC	CSAPGQGLQSPYEQYF
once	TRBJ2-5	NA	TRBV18	TGTGCCAGCTCACCAGAGGGGGTTAGCCAGTACTTC	CASSPEGVSQYF
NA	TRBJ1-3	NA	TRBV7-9	TGTGCCAGCAGGCCTCTGGCGAACACCATATATTTT	CASRPLANTIYF
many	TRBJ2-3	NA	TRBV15	TGTGCCACCACCCTAGACAGAACCAGCACAGATACGCAGTATTTT	CATTLDRTSTDTQYF
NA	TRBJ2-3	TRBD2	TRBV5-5	TGTGCCAGCACCCAAGCGGGAGTCACAGATACGCAGTATTTT	CASTQAGVTDTQYF
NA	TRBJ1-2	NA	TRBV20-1	TGCAGTGCTAGAGAGAACAGGGCCAACTATGGCTACACCTTC	CSARENRANYGYTF
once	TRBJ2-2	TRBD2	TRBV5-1	TGCGCCAGCAGCTCCACTAGCGGGGGGATCGGGGAGCTGGTTTTT	CASSSTSGGIGELVF
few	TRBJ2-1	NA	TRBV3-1	TGTGCCAGCAGCCAAGATCTACAGGGACGTTACAATGAGCAGTTCTTC	CASSQDLQGRYNEQFF
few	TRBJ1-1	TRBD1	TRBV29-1	TGCAGCGTTTCCAGGGGCAGGGGGACTGAAGCTTTCTTT	CSVSRGRGTEAFF
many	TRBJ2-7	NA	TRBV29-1	TGCAGCTTCATGCTAGGAAGCTCCTACGAGCAGTACTTC	CSFMLGSSYEQYF
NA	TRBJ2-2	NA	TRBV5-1	TGCGCCAGCAGCACCCCTAACGGGTTCGGGGAGCTGTTTTTT	CASSTPNGFGELFF
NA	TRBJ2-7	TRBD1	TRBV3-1	TGTGCCAGCAGCCAAAAAGGGCAGGACAGGGCCCCCACCTACGAGCAGTACTTC	CASSQKGQDRAPTYEQYF
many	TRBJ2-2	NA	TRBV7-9	TGTGCCAGCAGCCCGAGTAGGACCGGGGAGCTGTTTTTT	CASSPSRTGELFF
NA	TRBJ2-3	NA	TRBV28	TGTGCCAGCAGCCAATTAAGTGGGGATGACACAGATACGCAGTATTTT	CASSQLSGDDTDTQYF
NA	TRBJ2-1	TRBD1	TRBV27	TGTGCCAGCAATTTTGGGGACAGAGCCTACAATGAGCAGTTCTTC	CASNFGDRAYNEQFF
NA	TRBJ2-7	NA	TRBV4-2	TGTGCCAGCAGCCCAAACTACAGGGATAGCGAAGAGCAGTACTTC	CASSPNYRDSEEQYF
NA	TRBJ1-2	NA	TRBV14	TGTGCCAGCAGCCAAGAGGACACCCTGACCTTC	CASSQEDTLTF
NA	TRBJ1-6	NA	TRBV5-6	TGTGCCAGCAGCTTGGGCGGAGGAGCTTCACCCCTCCACTTT	CASSLGGGASPLHF
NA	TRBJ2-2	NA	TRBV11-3	TGTGCCAGCAGCTCTCAAGACACCGGGGAGCTGTTTTTT	CASSSQDTGELFF
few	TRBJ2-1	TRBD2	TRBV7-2	TGTGCCAGCAGCTTAGTCCTAGCGGGAGGTTATGAGCAGTTCTTC	CASSLVLAGGYEQFF
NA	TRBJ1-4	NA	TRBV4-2	TGTGCCAGCAGCCAAGCCGGACTTTCTGACGGTAATGAAAAACTGTTTTTT	CASSQAGLSDGNEKLFF
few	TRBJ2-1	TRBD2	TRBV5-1	TGCGCCAGCAGCTCGCTGTGGACTAGCGGGTCCTACAATGAGCAGTTCTTC	CASSSLWTSGSYNEQFF
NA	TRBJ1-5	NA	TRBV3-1	TGTGCCATAGAGGGGCTGGCGGCGGGTCAGCCCCAGCATTTT	CAIEGLAAGQPQHF
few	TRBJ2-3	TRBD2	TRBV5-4	TGTGCCACTCATAGCGGGAGGGAAGATACGCAGTATTTT	CATHSGREDTQYF
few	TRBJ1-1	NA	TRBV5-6	TGTGCCAGCAGCCAACCGTTCGGGCAGAGACGCACTGAAGCTTTCTTT	CASSQPFGQRRTEAFF
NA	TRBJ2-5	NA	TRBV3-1	TGTGCCAGCAGCCAAGATCGGACGCGTCCCCAGTACTTC	CASSQDRTRPQYF
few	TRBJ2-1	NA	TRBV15	TGTGCCACCAGCAGAGATGCCTCCTCCTACAATGAGCAGTTCTTC	CATSRDASSYNEQFF
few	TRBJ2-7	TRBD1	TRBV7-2	TGTGCCAGCAGCTCCAGGACAGGGCCGTATTACGAGCAGTACTTC	CASSSRTGPYYEQYF
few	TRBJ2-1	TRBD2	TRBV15	TGTGCCACCAGCACCGAACTAGCGAATGAGCAGTTCTTC	CATSTELANEQFF
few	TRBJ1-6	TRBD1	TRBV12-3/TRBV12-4	TGTGCCAGCAGTTTCGGGACAGGGAATTCACCCCTCCACTTT	CASSFGTGNSPLHF
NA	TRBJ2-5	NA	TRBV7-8	TGTGCCAGCAGCTTAGCGGGAGTGACCCAGTACTTC	CASSLAGVTQYF
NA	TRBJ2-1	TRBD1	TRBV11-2	TGTGCCAGCAGCCTGGCTGTAGGGACAGGAGGGCAGTTCTTC	CASSLAVGTGGQFF
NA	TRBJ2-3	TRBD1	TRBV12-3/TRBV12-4	TGTGCCAGCAGCGGGACAGGGGGAACAGATACGCAGTATTTT	CASSGTGGTDTQYF
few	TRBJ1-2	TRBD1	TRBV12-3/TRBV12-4	TGTGCCAGCAGTTTCCGACAGGGATCGTTTGGCTACACCTTC	CASSFRQGSFGYTF
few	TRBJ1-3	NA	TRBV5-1	TGCGCCAGCAGCTTGGGGCCAGGGGAAAACACCATATATTTT	CASSLGPGENTIYF
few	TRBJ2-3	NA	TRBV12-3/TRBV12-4	TGTGCCAGCAGTTCGACCCACAGGTATTCAGATACGCAGTATTTT	CASSSTHRYSDTQYF